Presented here are 3 T cell receptor beta chains from one specimen sequenced in a study of control samples from healthy donors and cancer patients (TCRdb year 2020). The receptor library was made with the immunoSEQ multiplex PCR assay. Sourced from immuneACCESS, this table was stored by TCRdb with only in-frame sequences that have V and J called. A share of the clones is absent; for the studies checked, an unresolved V gene accounts for under half, and the remainder has no known explanation. In all, the sample holds roughly 120,000 clones, and approximately 90% of those were seen once. About 3.7% of the sample rests with the top ten. Material for sequencing was PBMCs. Receptors originate from a woman in her sixties with lung cancer.

The chain uses TRBV9 and TRBJ2-3; TRBD2 matches 8 bases. Germline CDR1 is SGDLS and CDR2 is YYNGEE. The junction had 8 bases not matched to a gene; V was cut back by 0 bases and J by 2 bases. CDR3 length equals 17 residues. The CDR3 DNA follows: TGTGCCAGCAGCGTAGGAGTAGGACTAGCAATCACAGATACGCAGTATTTT. Translation: CASSVGVGLAITDTQYF.

This clone occurred once. The chain employs TRBV14 and TRBJ1-6, with 7 bases matching TRBD1. CDR3 length: 15 amino acids. The V and J ends lost 7 bases and 3 bases, in that order; junction bases with no gene match: 6. CDR1 is SGHDN, CDR2 FVKESK, per germline. CDR3 nucleotide sequence: TGTGCCAGCAAGCCAGGGGGGATCTATAATTCACCCCTCCACTTT. Protein: CASKPGGIYNSPLHF.

This clone was seen only a few times. The CDR3 DNA reads as TGTGCCAGTAGTCAACACCGGGACAGGGGGAACGAGCAGTACTTC. Encoded protein: CASSQHRDRGNEQYF. The chain joins TRBV19 to TRBJ2-7; 11 nucleotides align to TRBD1. Per germline, CDR1 LNHDA and CDR2 SQIVND (reference sequence). The CDR3 extends over 15 amino acids. J was trimmed by 5 bases and V by 5 bases; bases with no gene match: 8.